This T cell receptor beta chain was identified in a study of human T cells and chemical hapten exposure. The germline V gene encodes CDR1 DFQATT and CDR2 SNEGSKA (reference sequence). The CDR3 runs 12 residues. V lost 6 bases to trimming and J lost 6 bases; unmatched junction nucleotides: 6. TCRdb itself ran the RACE reads through MiXCR, one entry per CDR3 protein. The table has about 190,000 distinct CDR3 sequences, 20% to 25% seen once. Time point defined: patch test 3, about 24 weeks after DPC sensitization. Treatment: therapeutic diphenylcyclopropenone sensitization with weekly scalp DPC. This sample comprised whole blood, obtained in connection with sensitization to the hapten diphenylcyclopropenone (DPC). The V gene is TRBV20-1, the J gene TRBJ1-2; 8 nucleotides line up with TRBD1. The TCR sequence derives from a woman between 40 and 55 years old with alopecia areata. Some clones in this sample may be carry-over from other donors' samples. CDR3: CSAQTGVDGYTF. CDR3 DNA sequence: TGCAGTGCACAGACAGGGGTTGATGGCTACACCTTC.